Presented here are 26 T cell receptor beta chains from one specimen sequenced in a study of blood T cell repertoires in COVID-19. TCRdb's copy holds only in-frame clones and misses some; the assay was immunoSEQ multiplex PCR. Of around 58,000 clones in the sample, roughly 91% are singletons; the top ten hold about a tenth. The sample was PBMCs or T cells enriched from blood (not recorded which). Receptors were obtained from a woman in her thirties or forties who had recovered from COVID-19.

The chain links TRBV5-1 to TRBJ2-1; 7 positions match TRBD2. Unmatched junction bases numbered 4, after V lost 1 base and J lost 3 bases. Germline V CDR1 and CDR2: SGHRS, YFSETQ. The CDR3 contains 15 residues. This CDR3 reads CASSLLSGGYNEQFF. The CDR3 nucleotides are TGCGCCAGCAGCTTGCTTTCGGGGGGCTACAATGAGCAGTTCTTC.

The chain has TRBV5-1 and TRBJ2-1, with D maybe TRBD1 (6 bases). V lost 0 bases, J lost 4 bases, and 11 bases lay in between. This CDR3 spans 15 amino acids. Germline V gene lookup returns CDR1 SGHRS and CDR2 YFSETQ. In DNA form, the CDR3 reads TGCGCCAGCAGCTTGGGTGGGCAGGGGTACAATGAGCAGTTCTTC. Translating it yields CASSLGGQGYNEQFF.

This chain joins TRBV7-9 and TRBJ1-5; 7 nucleotides align to TRBD1. The CDR3 consists of 15 residues. Germline CDR1 is SEHNR and CDR2 is FQNEAQ (reference sequence). V lost 0 bases to trimming and J lost 3 bases; unmatched junction nucleotides: 2. The CDR3 DNA reads as TGTGCCAGCAGCTTAGCCGGGACAGACAATCAGCCCCAGCATTTT. This sequence encodes CASSLAGTDNQPQHF.

The count of this clone is one. The chain couples TRBV7-6 to TRBJ1-1; the D is unclear. Germline CDR1 and CDR2: SGHVS and FNYEAQ. Trimming removed 0 bases at V and 8 bases at J, with 7 bases between. The CDR3 is 12 residues long. The CDR3 spells CASSLASGEAFF. CDR3 in DNA: TGTGCCAGCAGCTTAGCGTCAGGCGAAGCTTTCTTT.

The J gene is TRBJ2-7, the V gene TRBV5-1; D is possibly TRBD1 (6 bases). Germline V CDR1 and CDR2: SGHRS, YFSETQ. This CDR3 region has 14 residues. V shed 5 bases and J shed 2 bases, with 14 bases lying between them. The CDR3 loop reads CASRGVRGPYEQYF. The CDR3 DNA sequence: TGCGCCAGCAGGGGGGTCAGGGGTCCCTACGAGCAGTACTTC.

The gene calls are TRBV24-1 and TRBJ2-2; TRBD1 matches 7 bases. CDR1 and CDR2 from the germline V gene are KGHDR and SFDVKD. CDR3 size: 11 residues. The ends lost 9 bases at V and 12 bases at J; junction bases unmatched: 6. The CDR3, as DNA: TGTGCCACCGGCGACAGGGAAAAGCTGTTTTTT. Translated, it gives CATGDREKLFF.

The CDR3, as DNA: TGTGCCAGCAGCTTGGCAGGGTCCGCCCGGACCCAGTACTTC. This sequence encodes CASSLAGSARTQYF. This chain uses TRBV5-4 with TRBJ2-5; D is perhaps TRBD1 (5 bases). The V gene lost 0 bases and the J gene lost 7 bases, with 13 bases spanning the gap. The CDR3 consists of 14 residues. In germline, CDR1 is SGHNT, CDR2 YYREEE (reference sequence).

The V call is TRBV18, the J call TRBJ1-2; a possible D gene is TRBD1 (5 bases). Germline V gene lookup returns CDR1 KGHSH and CDR2 LQKENI. The CDR3 runs 15 residues. The V end lost 5 bases, the J end lost 2 bases, and 15 bases lay between the germline ends. The CDR3 loop reads CASSAGGKRNYGYTF. CDR3 in DNA: TGTGCCAGCTCAGCCGGGGGAAAAAGGAACTATGGCTACACCTTC.

This rearrangement joins TRBV21-1 to TRBJ2-5; TRBD2 was called by the table and not checked on the DNA. TRBV21-1 is assigned pseudogene status. The CDR3 contains 15 residues. CDR3 loop: CASSKGRKSQETQYF. The CDR3 bases are TGTGCCAGCAGCAAAGGTAGAAAGTCTCAAGAGACCCAGTACTTC.

The gene calls are TRBV5-4 and TRBJ2-2, with TRBD2 as a possible D gene (6 bases). The V gene lost 2 bases and the J gene lost 0 bases, with 8 bases spanning the gap. Germline-derived CDR1 and CDR2 are SGHNT and YYREEE (reference sequence). The CDR3 is made up of 15 amino acids. CDR3 sequence: CASSLPGANTGELFF. The DNA for the CDR3 is TGTGCCAGCAGCTTACCGGGGGCGAACACCGGGGAGCTGTTTTTT.

This chain joins TRBV12-3 or TRBV12-4 and TRBJ2-2, with D possibly being TRBD2 (6 bases). V lost 7 bases, J lost 6 bases, and 12 bases lay in between. The CDR3 loop spans 13 amino acids. CDR3 nucleotide sequence: TGTGCCAGCATTAGCGGAAGTCCCGGGGAGCTGTTTTTT. Protein product: CASISGSPGELFF.

The chain carries TRBV5-1 and TRBJ1-3; 9 bases line up with TRBD1. Germline lookup yields CDR1 SGHRS and CDR2 YFSETQ. After removal of 0 bases from V and 4 bases from J, the junction contained 8 bases not matched to a gene. This CDR3 comprises 17 residues. The CDR3 sequence: CASSLVGSTGGGNTIYF. DNA for the CDR3: TGCGCCAGCAGCTTGGTCGGGTCGACAGGGGGAGGAAACACCATATATTTT.

This chain connects TRBV27 to TRBJ1-6; 11 bases agree with TRBD1. CDR1 and CDR2 from the germline V gene are MNHEY and SMNVEV (reference sequence). J was trimmed by 7 bases and V by 2 bases; bases with no gene match: 4. The CDR3 covers 16 residues. The chain's CDR3 is CASSLGQGASNSPLHF. The CDR3 nucleotides read TGTGCCAGCAGTTTAGGACAGGGGGCCTCCAATTCACCCCTCCACTTT.

This chain uses TRBV2 with TRBJ2-1, with D possibly matching TRBD1 (5 bases). V lost 8 bases, J lost 6 bases, and 14 bases lay in between. The germline V gene has CDR1 SNHLY and CDR2 FYNNEI. The CDR3 consists of 13 residues. This CDR3 is CASSSTVTNEQFF. CDR3 sequence (DNA): TGTGCCAGCTCCTCGACAGTTACCAATGAGCAGTTCTTC. Combining the CDR3 with reference TRBV2 and TRBJ2-1 gives the whole variable domain EPEVTQTPSHQVTQMGQEVILRCVPISNHLYFYWYRQILGQKVEFLVSFYNNEISEKSEIFDDQFSVERPDGSNFTLKIRSTKLEDSAMYFCASSSTVTNEQFFGPGTRLTVL.

Only one count was recorded for this clone. The chain links TRBV21-1 to TRBJ2-4; the tabulated D call, TRBD1, remains unverified against the DNA. TRBV21-1 is classified as a pseudogene. The CDR3 covers 16 residues. CDR3 sequence (DNA): TGTGCCAGCACCACCGGGACAGGGGTTTCCAAAAACATTCAGTACTTC. This gives the protein CASTTGTGVSKNIQYF.

The chain is built from TRBV7-9 and TRBJ1-1; no clear D gene. The CDR3 is 12 amino acids. Trimming took 5 bases from V and 0 from J, leaving 4 bases between them. Germline CDR1 and CDR2: SEHNR and FQNEAQ (reference sequence). For the CDR3, the DNA is TGTGCCAGCAGCATCATGAACACTGAAGCTTTCTTT. Protein sequence: CASSIMNTEAFF.

V usage is TRBV3-1 (or the pseudogene TRBV3-2) and J usage is TRBJ1-2; D gene ambiguous. The germline gives CDR1 LGHDT, CDR2 YNNKEL (reference sequence). CDR3 length equals 13 residues. V lost 3 bases and J lost 1, with 6 bases in between. This CDR3 is CASSQQVNYGYTF. DNA of the CDR3: TGTGCCAGCAGCCAGCAGGTTAACTATGGCTACACCTTC.

This rearrangement joins TRBV14 to TRBJ2-3; possible D gene TRBD1, 5 bases. The CDR3 has 16 amino acids. Per germline, CDR1 SGHDN and CDR2 FVKESK. Deletions cut 1 base from V and 0 bases from J, with 11 bases between. The CDR3 reads CASSQVRAYSTDTQYF. The CDR3 coding sequence is TGTGCCAGCAGCCAAGTCAGGGCCTACAGCACAGATACGCAGTATTTT.

There are a few counts of this clone. The rearrangement joins TRBV2 to TRBJ1-5; 10 bases map to TRBD1. Germline loops: CDR1 SNHLY, CDR2 FYNNEI. V shed 7 bases and J 2 bases; nucleotides not matched to a gene: 5. The CDR3 length is 15 residues. CDR3 sequence reads: CASIRDRGGNQPQHF. The CDR3 DNA sequence: TGTGCCAGCATCCGGGACAGGGGTGGCAATCAGCCCCAGCATTTT.

The rearrangement uses TRBV2 and TRBJ2-7, with a possible D match to TRBD2 (5 bases). The germline gives CDR1 SNHLY, CDR2 FYNNEI. CDR3 length: 12 amino acids. V was trimmed by 7 bases and J by 4 bases, leaving 11 bases between them. CDR3 bases: TGTGCCAGCAAAGGGAGATATTACGAGCAGTACTTC. Its protein product is CASKGRYYEQYF.

The rearrangement uses TRBV28 and TRBJ2-7, with D tentatively TRBD2 (7 bases). The CDR3 extends over 17 amino acids. Germline V gene lookup returns CDR1 MDHEN and CDR2 SYDVKM. V was shortened by 9 bases and J by 1 base, with 25 bases between the two germline ends. The CDR3 sequence: CASNSPQSGTLSYEQYF. Here the CDR3 DNA reads TGTGCCAGTAACTCCCCCCAGAGCGGGACACTTTCCTACGAGCAGTACTTC.

The rearrangement links TRBV19 to TRBJ1-1, with TRBD1 identical over 8 bases. Unmatched junction bases numbered 3, after V lost 5 bases and J lost 1 base. Germline V gene data show CDR1 as LNHDA and CDR2 as SQIVND (reference sequence). CDR3 length equals 14 residues. The CDR3 here is CASSHQGANTEAFF. CDR3 sequence (DNA): TGTGCCAGTAGTCATCAGGGGGCGAACACTGAAGCTTTCTTT. The variable domain in full, with the rest retrieved from reference TRBV19 and TRBJ1-1, is DGGITQSPKYLFRKEGQNVTLSCEQNLNHDAMYWYRQDPGQGLRLIYYSQIVNDFQKGDIAEGYSVSREKKESFPLTVTSAQKNPTAFYLCASSHQGANTEAFFGQGTRLTVV.

The chain has TRBV5-1 and TRBJ1-1; 8 bases line up with TRBD1. Germline V gives CDR1 SGHRS, CDR2 YFSETQ. The CDR3 runs 12 residues. V lost 4 bases and J lost 5; bases outside the gene matches: 1. In DNA, the CDR3 is TGCGCCAGCAGCCGGACAGGGACTGAAGCTTTCTTT. Translation: CASSRTGTEAFF.

The chain employs TRBV7-2 and TRBJ2-3, with D possibly TRBD2 on 6 matching bases. The CDR3 extends over 15 amino acids. Germline CDR1 and CDR2: SGHTA and FQGNSA. V dropped 2 bases and J dropped 4 bases, with 13 bases sitting between them. The CDR3: CASSLRDSRADTQYF. The DNA for the CDR3 is TGTGCCAGCAGCTTAAGGGACTCCAGGGCAGATACGCAGTATTTT.

The chain carries TRBV19 and TRBJ1-3; TRBD1 aligns across 7 bases. CDR3 length: 16 amino acids. The V gene's germline CDR1 is LNHDA and CDR2 SQIVND (reference sequence). V trimming: 6 bases; J trimming: 1 base; junction bases outside the gene matches: 9. The CDR3 DNA is TGTGCCAGTAGGGCCAGGGGGATAACTTCTGGAAACACCATATATTTT. Translation gives CASRARGITSGNTIYF.

The CDR3 DNA reads as TGTGCCAGCAGTTTTAGGGGGATCCATCCCCTCCACTTT. Protein sequence: CASSFRGIHPLHF. The rearrangement joins TRBV12-3 or TRBV12-4 to TRBJ1-6; perhaps TRBD1 as D (6 bases). The CDR3 runs to 13 residues. Between the trimmed V and J ends, which lost 3 bases and 13 bases, there was a span of 13 bases.